The T cell receptor (beta chain) under discussion was sequenced for a study of blood T cells in healthy people across ages. The second PCR ran roughly 6 to 11 cycles with a sample-barcoded 5' primer and J-beta primers. All cDNA molecules were each tagged by a template-switch adaptor with 12 random nucleotides. Each CDR3 protein gets one entry after TCRdb re-called the 5' RACE reads with MiXCR. Of roughly 800,000 distinct CDR3 sequences listed, roughly 60% were seen once; the top ten hold over 20%. The CDR3 extends over 14 amino acids. The trim removed 3 bases at V and 9 bases at J, leaving 7 bases unmatched. In germline, CDR1 is SGHRS, CDR2 YFSETQ.

The chain employs TRBV5-1 and TRBJ2-7; 12 bases are a match to TRBD2. Sequenced sample: blood. The TCR sequence derives from a man aged 25-45 years in good health. The CDR3 coding sequence is TGCGCCAGCAGCTACCGTCTAGCGGGGGGGCTGCAGTACTTC. Amino acids: CASSYRLAGGLQYF.